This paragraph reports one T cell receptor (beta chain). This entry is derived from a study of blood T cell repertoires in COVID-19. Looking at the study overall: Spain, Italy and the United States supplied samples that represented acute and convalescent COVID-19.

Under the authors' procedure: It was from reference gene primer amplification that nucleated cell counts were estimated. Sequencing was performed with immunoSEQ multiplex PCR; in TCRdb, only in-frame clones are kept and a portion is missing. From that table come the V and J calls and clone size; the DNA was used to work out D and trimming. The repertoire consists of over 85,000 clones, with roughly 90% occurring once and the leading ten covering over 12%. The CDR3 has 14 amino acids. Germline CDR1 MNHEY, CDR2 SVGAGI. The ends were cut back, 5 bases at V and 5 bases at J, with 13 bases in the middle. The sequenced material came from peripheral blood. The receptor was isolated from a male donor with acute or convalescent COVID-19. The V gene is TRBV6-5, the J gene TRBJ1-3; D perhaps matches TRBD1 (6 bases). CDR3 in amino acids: CASSPGGARNTIYF. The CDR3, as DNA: TGTGCCAGCAGTCCCGGGGGGGCACGAAACACCATATATTTT.